The rows below give T cell receptor beta chains drawn from one sample of a study of patients and donors after allogeneic stem cell transplantation. TCRdb re-analysed the RT-PCR reads in MiXCR, keeping a single row per CDR3 protein. This table has roughly 230,000 distinct CDR3 sequences, approximately 14% appearing once. The sample taken for sequencing was blood, either unsorted or a sorted T cell fraction (not recorded which). These receptor sequences come from a human donor who was either an allogeneic HSCT recipient or a stem cell or donor lymphocyte infusion donor (not recorded which). It is not recorded whose cells these are; they may come from a transplant donor. CDR3s include the opening cysteine and the closing phenylalanine or tryptophan. A D gene is named only where the DNA matches it firmly. Some rows have no size entry. The others give once, few or many, or a class for an expanded clone.

D gene | J gene | V gene | clone size | CDR3 protein | CDR3 DNA
NA | TRBJ1-2 | TRBV24-1 | few | CATSDLRSAGPYGYTF | TGTGCCACCAGTGATTTGCGGTCTGCAGGACCCTATGGCTACACCTTC
NA | TRBJ2-1 | TRBV9 | NA | CASSVAPYNEQFF | TGTGCCAGCAGCGTCGCCCCCTACAATGAGCAGTTCTTC
NA | TRBJ1-6 | TRBV6-1 | NA | CASSDFKSSYNSPLHF | TGTGCCAGCAGTGACTTCAAGAGCTCCTATAATTCACCCCTCCACTTT
TRBD2 | TRBJ2-3 | TRBV3-1 | NA | CASTSSGGVDTQYF | TGTGCCAGCACCTCTAGCGGGGGTGTTGATACGCAGTATTTT
TRBD2 | TRBJ2-7 | TRBV11-2 | NA | CASSSLRTSGGSPYEQYF | TGTGCCAGCAGCTCCCTCCGGACTAGCGGGGGGTCCCCCTACGAGCAGTACTTC
TRBD1 | TRBJ1-6 | TRBV18 | few | CASSPIGQGQNSPLHF | TGTGCCAGCTCCCCGATAGGACAGGGCCAGAATTCACCCCTCCACTTT
NA | TRBJ2-1 | TRBV14 | NA | CASSRGSYTGYNEQFF | TGTGCCAGCAGCCGCGGTTCGTATACAGGGTACAATGAGCAGTTCTTC
TRBD1 | TRBJ2-5 | TRBV29-1 | few | CSVVIDRVETQYF | TGCAGCGTTGTAATCGACAGGGTGGAGACCCAGTACTTC
TRBD1 | TRBJ2-1 | TRBV12-3/TRBV12-4 | many | CASSLAGGTYNEQFF | TGTGCCAGCAGCTTAGCAGGGGGAACCTACAATGAGCAGTTCTTC
TRBD1 | TRBJ1-5 | TRBV29-1 | many | CSVKDRNNQPQHF | TGCAGCGTCAAGGACAGGAACAATCAGCCCCAGCATTTT
TRBD1 | TRBJ2-1 | TRBV24-1 | medium-sized | CATSDLGQGYNEQFF | TGTGCCACCAGTGATTTAGGACAGGGCTACAATGAGCAGTTCTTC
TRBD1 | TRBJ2-7 | TRBV20-1 | few | CSARDQGTAYEQYF | TGCAGTGCTAGAGATCAAGGGACAGCGTACGAGCAGTACTTC
NA | TRBJ2-1 | TRBV5-5 | NA | CATGTRNSYNEQFF | TGTGCCACCGGGACTCGCAACTCCTACAATGAGCAGTTCTTC
TRBD2 | TRBJ2-5 | TRBV20-1 | NA | CSASRSGGQETQYF | TGCAGTGCTAGCCGCTCGGGGGGCCAAGAGACCCAGTACTTC
NA | TRBJ2-5 | TRBV24-1 | few | CATSAGSAETQYF | TGTGCCACCAGTGCGGGGTCAGCCGAGACTCAGTACTTC
TRBD1 | TRBJ2-1 | TRBV24-1 | NA | CATSDPGGRAGEQFF | TGTGCCACCAGTGATCCAGGGGGACGGGCGGGTGAGCAGTTCTTC
TRBD2 | TRBJ2-1 | TRBV7-8 | many | CASNIPSGGANEQFF | TGTGCCAGCAATATTCCGAGCGGGGGGGCGAATGAGCAGTTCTTC
NA | TRBJ2-1 | TRBV5-6 | many | CASRAGPSSYNEQFF | TGTGCCAGCAGAGCGGGCCCAAGCTCCTACAATGAGCAGTTCTTC
NA | TRBJ1-1 | TRBV20-1 | NA | CSALSMNTEAFF | TGCAGTGCTCTCAGTATGAACACTGAAGCTTTCTTT
NA | TRBJ2-7 | TRBV12-5 | few | CASGLFPSGGKSYEQYF | TGTGCTAGTGGTTTGTTCCCATCCGGAGGGAAGTCCTACGAGCAGTACTTC
NA | TRBJ1-5 | TRBV3-1 | few | CASSPLGWEPQHF | TGTGCCAGCAGCCCCCTGGGATGGGAGCCCCAGCATTTT
TRBD1 | TRBJ2-7 | TRBV12-3/TRBV12-4 | few | CASSFRSGQGGEQYF | TGTGCCAGCAGTTTTCGATCGGGACAGGGGGGGGAGCAGTACTTC
TRBD1 | TRBJ2-3 | TRBV5-1 | once | CASSRSGQGNVDTQYF | TGCGCCAGCAGCCGCTCGGGACAGGGGAATGTCGATACGCAGTATTTT
NA | TRBJ2-7 | TRBV6-1 | few | CASSERQGGPYEQYF | TGTGCCAGCAGTGAGCGACAGGGAGGCCCCTACGAGCAGTACTTC
NA | TRBJ1-4 | TRBV5-1 | few | CASSPGLGRDGEKLFF | TGCGCCAGCAGCCCGGGCCTTGGGCGCGACGGTGAAAAACTGTTTTTT
TRBD1 | TRBJ1-1 | TRBV20-1 | few | CSAIRQGAHEAFF | TGCAGTGCTATCAGACAGGGGGCCCATGAAGCTTTCTTT
NA | TRBJ2-7 | TRBV19 | NA | CASSETLRGSYEQYF | TGTGCCAGTAGCGAGACACTCAGGGGATCCTACGAGCAGTACTTC
TRBD2 | TRBJ2-1 | TRBV7-2 | many | CASSVSGGTYNEQFF | TGTGCCAGCAGCGTTAGCGGGGGGACCTACAATGAGCAGTTCTTC
NA | TRBJ1-1 | TRBV5-6 | NA | CASSRSWAFF | TGTGCCAGCAGCCGGTCGTGGGCTTTCTTT
NA | TRBJ2-3 | TRBV5-6 | NA | CASSLGSGTFHTQYF | TGTGCCAGCAGCTTGGGCTCCGGGACCTTTCATACGCAGTATTTT
NA | TRBJ2-1 | TRBV6-4 | few | CASSPLGSGEQFF | TGTGCCAGCAGCCCCCTCGGGTCCGGGGAGCAGTTCTTC
TRBD2 | TRBJ2-5 | TRBV10-3 | NA | CAIGTSGAMGETQYF | TGTGCCATCGGGACTAGCGGCGCTATGGGGGAGACCCAGTACTTC
TRBD1 | TRBJ2-3 | TRBV25-1 | many | CASSGKDRGTQYF | TGTGCCAGCAGTGGCAAGGACAGGGGTACGCAGTATTTT
NA | TRBJ2-7 | TRBV6-2/TRBV6-3 | NA | CASHPDTGRWYEQYF | TGTGCCAGCCACCCTGATACGGGCCGATGGTACGAGCAGTACTTC
NA | TRBJ1-3 | TRBV5-1 | many | CASSLAPGTGNTIYF | TGCGCCAGCAGCTTGGCCCCGGGAACTGGAAACACCATATATTTT
NA | TRBJ1-5 | TRBV7-8 | few | CASRNAGPPSNQPQHF | TGTGCCAGCAGGAACGCGGGACCCCCGAGCAATCAGCCCCAGCATTTT
TRBD2 | TRBJ2-3 | TRBV7-2 | few | CASSIQAGGSDTQYF | TGTGCCAGCAGCATACAAGCGGGGGGATCAGATACGCAGTATTTT
NA | TRBJ2-5 | TRBV29-1 | many | CSVAEETQYF | TGCAGCGTCGCAGAAGAGACCCAGTACTTC
NA | TRBJ2-2 | TRBV7-2 | many | CASSLVTNTGELFF | TGTGCCAGCAGCTTAGTTACCAACACCGGGGAGCTGTTTTTT
NA | TRBJ2-7 | TRBV3-1 | few | CASSRRLYSYEQYF | TGTGCCAGCAGCCGTCGACTGTACTCCTACGAGCAGTACTTC
NA | TRBJ2-3 | TRBV10-3 | few | CATRQGQGGTDTQYF | TGTGCCACCCGCCAAGGACAGGGAGGGACAGATACGCAGTATTTT
TRBD1 | TRBJ2-7 | TRBV3-1 | NA | CASSQGQGLSSYEQYF | TGTGCCAGCAGCCAAGGACAGGGATTGAGCTCCTACGAGCAGTACTTC
NA | TRBJ2-7 | TRBV12-3/TRBV12-4 | few | CASSLGGPRVPYEQYF | TGTGCCAGCAGTTTAGGGGGTCCGAGGGTCCCCTACGAGCAGTACTTC
NA | TRBJ1-4 | TRBV10-3 | NA | CATGQQTNEKLFF | TGTGCCACCGGACAGCAAACTAATGAAAAACTGTTTTTT
NA | TRBJ2-2 | TRBV6-1 | few | CASSLSTGGSNTGELFF | TGTGCCAGCAGTCTTTCGACAGGCGGATCGAACACCGGGGAGCTGTTTTTT
TRBD1 | TRBJ2-7 | TRBV2 | many | CASSGRTGEIGQYF | TGTGCCAGCAGTGGGAGGACAGGGGAGATCGGGCAGTACTTC
TRBD2 | TRBJ2-7 | TRBV12-3/TRBV12-4 | few | CASSLPGGSLEQYF | TGTGCCAGCAGTCTCCCGGGAGGGTCCCTGGAGCAGTACTTC
NA | TRBJ2-3 | TRBV19 | few | CASRHAVTDTQYF | TGTGCCAGTAGGCATGCCGTCACAGATACGCAGTATTTT
NA | TRBJ2-7 | TRBV29-1 | NA | CSASRSYEQYF | TGCAGCGCCTCGCGGAGCTACGAGCAGTACTTC
NA | TRBJ2-5 | TRBV20-1 | few | CSARLLGGWQETQYF | TGCAGTGCTAGATTACTAGGGGGTTGGCAAGAGACCCAGTACTTC
NA | TRBJ1-3 | TRBV5-1 | few | CASSLPGSGNTIYF | TGCGCCAGCAGCTTGCCGGGCTCTGGAAACACCATATATTTT
NA | TRBJ1-1 | TRBV7-9 | NA | CASSFKKGLEAFF | TGTGCCAGCAGCTTCAAGAAGGGGCTGGAAGCTTTCTTT
TRBD1 | TRBJ2-1 | TRBV7-2 | few | CASSPWGQGLRQFF | TGTGCCAGCAGCCCATGGGGACAGGGGTTACGGCAGTTCTTC
NA | TRBJ1-5 | TRBV27 | many | CASSLRKGQPQHF | TGTGCCAGCAGTTTACGTAAGGGACAGCCCCAGCATTTT
TRBD2 | TRBJ2-7 | TRBV27 | few | CASSPLMGGSSYEQYF | TGTGCCAGCAGTCCCCTCATGGGCGGGAGTTCCTACGAGCAGTACTTC
NA | TRBJ2-7 | TRBV4-1 | many | CASSPLDPPEQYF | TGCGCCAGCAGCCCTTTGGACCCCCCCGAGCAGTACTTC
TRBD2 | TRBJ2-2 | TRBV6-4 | NA | CASSDATSGATGELFF | TGTGCCAGCAGTGACGCGACTAGCGGGGCCACCGGGGAGCTGTTTTTT